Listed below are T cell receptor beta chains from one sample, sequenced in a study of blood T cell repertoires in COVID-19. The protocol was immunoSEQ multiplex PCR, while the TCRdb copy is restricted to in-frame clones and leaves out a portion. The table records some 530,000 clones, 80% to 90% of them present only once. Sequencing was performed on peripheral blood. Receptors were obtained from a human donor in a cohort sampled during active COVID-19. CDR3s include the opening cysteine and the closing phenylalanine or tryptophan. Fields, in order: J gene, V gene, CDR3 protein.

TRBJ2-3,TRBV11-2,CASSRSGRPRDTQYF
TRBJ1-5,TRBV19,CASSSQMNQPQHF
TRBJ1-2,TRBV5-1,CASRHIRDAYGYTF
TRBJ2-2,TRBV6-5,CASSRLAPNTGELFF
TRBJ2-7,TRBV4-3,CASSQRLASYEQYF
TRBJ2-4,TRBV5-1,CASSFGDRGLNIQYF
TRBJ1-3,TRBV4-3,CASSQDRGLSGNTIYF
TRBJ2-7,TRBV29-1,CSVDVLAGASSHEQYF
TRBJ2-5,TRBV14,CASSPLGRTAQETQYF
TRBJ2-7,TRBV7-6,CASSLASEFHVYEQYF
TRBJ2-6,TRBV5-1,CASSTLGVGANVLTF